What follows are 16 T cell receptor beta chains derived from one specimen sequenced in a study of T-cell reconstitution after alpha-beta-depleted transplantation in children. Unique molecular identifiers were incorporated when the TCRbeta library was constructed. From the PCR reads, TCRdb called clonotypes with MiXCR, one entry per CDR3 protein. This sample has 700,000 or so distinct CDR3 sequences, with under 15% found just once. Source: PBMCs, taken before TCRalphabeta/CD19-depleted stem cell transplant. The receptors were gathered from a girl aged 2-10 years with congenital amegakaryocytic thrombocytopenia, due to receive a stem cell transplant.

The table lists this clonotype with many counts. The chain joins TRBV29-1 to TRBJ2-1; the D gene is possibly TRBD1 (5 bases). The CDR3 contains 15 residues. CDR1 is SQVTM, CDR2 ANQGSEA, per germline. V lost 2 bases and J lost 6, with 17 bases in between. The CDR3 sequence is CSVERGRTLGNEQFF. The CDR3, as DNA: TGCAGCGTTGAAAGGGGTAGGACCCTGGGCAATGAGCAGTTCTTC.

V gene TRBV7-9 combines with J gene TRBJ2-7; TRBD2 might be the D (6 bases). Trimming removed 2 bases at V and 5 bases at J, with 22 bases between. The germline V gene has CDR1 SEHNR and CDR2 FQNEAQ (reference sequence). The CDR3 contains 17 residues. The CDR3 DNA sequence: TGTGCCAGCAGCTTATACTCACTAGCTAGTACCCTGCACGAGCAGTACTTC. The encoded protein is CASSLYSLASTLHEQYF.

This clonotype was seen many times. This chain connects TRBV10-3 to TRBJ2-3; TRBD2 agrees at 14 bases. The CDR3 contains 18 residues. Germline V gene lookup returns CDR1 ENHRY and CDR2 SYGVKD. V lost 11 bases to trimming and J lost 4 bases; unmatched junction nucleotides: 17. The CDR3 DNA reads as TGTGCCTCTGGGTACGGGACTAGCGGGAGTCGGGTCCCAGATACGCAGTATTTT. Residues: CASGYGTSGSRVPDTQYF.

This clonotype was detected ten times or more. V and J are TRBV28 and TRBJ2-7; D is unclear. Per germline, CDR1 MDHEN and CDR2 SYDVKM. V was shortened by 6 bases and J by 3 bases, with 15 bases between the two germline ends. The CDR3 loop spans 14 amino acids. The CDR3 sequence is CASSPTAVIYEQYF. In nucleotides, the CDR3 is TGTGCCAGCAGCCCGACGGCCGTAATCTACGAGCAGTACTTC.

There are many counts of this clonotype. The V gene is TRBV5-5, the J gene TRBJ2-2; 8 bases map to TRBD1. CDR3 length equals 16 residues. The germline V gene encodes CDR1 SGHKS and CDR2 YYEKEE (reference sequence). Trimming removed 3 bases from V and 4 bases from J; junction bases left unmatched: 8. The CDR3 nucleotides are TGTGCCAGCAGCTCTTTGACAGGGGAAGGCACCGGGGAGCTGTTTTTT. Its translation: CASSSLTGEGTGELFF.

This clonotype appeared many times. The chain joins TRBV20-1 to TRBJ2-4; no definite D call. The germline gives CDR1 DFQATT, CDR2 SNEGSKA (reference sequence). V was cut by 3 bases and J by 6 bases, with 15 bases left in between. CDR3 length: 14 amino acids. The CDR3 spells CSASGSGNLNIQYF. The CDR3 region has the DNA TGCAGTGCTAGCGGCAGTGGGAATTTAAACATTCAGTACTTC.

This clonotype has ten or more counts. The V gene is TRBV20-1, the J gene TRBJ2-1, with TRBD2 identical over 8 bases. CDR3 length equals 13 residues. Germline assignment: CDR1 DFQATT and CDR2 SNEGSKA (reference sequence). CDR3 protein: CSGLAGSYNEQFF. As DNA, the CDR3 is TGCAGCGGCCTAGCGGGCTCCTACAATGAGCAGTTCTTC.

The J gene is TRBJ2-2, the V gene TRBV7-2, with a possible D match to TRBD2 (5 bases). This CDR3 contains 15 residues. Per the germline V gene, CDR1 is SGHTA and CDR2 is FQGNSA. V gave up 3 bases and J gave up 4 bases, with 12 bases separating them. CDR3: CASSFFGVSTGELFF. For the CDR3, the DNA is TGTGCCAGCAGCTTTTTCGGGGTCAGCACCGGGGAGCTGTTTTTT.

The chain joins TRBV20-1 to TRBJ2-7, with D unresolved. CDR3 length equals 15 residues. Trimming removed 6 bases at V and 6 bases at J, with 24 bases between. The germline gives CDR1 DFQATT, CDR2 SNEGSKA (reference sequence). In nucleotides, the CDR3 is TGCAGTGCCCCACCCGGCGGTTCCTTTTTGAGCGAGCAGTACTTC. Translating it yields CSAPPGGSFLSEQYF.

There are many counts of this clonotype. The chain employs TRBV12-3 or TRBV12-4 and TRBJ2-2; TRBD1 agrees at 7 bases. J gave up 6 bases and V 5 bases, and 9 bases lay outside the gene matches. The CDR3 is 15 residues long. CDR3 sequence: CASSLSTGYAGELFF. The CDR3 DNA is TGTGCCAGCAGTCTATCGACAGGGTACGCCGGGGAGCTGTTTTTT.

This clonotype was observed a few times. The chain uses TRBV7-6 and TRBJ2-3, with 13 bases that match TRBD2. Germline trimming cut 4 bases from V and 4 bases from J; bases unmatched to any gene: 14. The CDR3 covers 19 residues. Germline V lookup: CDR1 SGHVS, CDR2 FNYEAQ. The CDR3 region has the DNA TGTGCCAGCAGCTCAGCTGGGACTAGCGGGATTTTAGGGTCAGATACGCAGTATTTT. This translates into CASSSAGTSGILGSDTQYF.

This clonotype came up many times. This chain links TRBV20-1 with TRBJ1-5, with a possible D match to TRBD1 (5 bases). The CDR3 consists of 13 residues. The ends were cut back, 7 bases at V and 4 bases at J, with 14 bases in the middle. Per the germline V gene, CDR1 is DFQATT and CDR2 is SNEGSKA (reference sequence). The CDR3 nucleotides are TGCAGTGGTAGGGGTGGGGGGAATCAGCCCCAGCATTTT. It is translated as CSGRGGGNQPQHF.

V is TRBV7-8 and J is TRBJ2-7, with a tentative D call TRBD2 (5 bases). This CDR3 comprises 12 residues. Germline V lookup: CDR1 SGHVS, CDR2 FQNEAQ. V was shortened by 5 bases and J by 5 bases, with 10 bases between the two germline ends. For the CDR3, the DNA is TGTGCCAGCAGCGGGAGTGTCGACGAGCAGTACTTC. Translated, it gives CASSGSVDEQYF.

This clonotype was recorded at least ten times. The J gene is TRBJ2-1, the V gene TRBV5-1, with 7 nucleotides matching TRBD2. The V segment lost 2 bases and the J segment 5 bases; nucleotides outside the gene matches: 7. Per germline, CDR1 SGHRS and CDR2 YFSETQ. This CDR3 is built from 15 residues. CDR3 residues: CASSFSPSGNNEQFF. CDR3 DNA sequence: TGCGCCAGCAGCTTTTCCCCTAGCGGAAACAATGAGCAGTTCTTC.

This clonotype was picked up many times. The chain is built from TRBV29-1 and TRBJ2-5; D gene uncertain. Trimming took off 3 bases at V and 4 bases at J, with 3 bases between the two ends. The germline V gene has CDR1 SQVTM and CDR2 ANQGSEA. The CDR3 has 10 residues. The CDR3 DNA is TGCAGCGTTGAGGGAGAGACCCAGTACTTC. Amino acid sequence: CSVEGETQYF.

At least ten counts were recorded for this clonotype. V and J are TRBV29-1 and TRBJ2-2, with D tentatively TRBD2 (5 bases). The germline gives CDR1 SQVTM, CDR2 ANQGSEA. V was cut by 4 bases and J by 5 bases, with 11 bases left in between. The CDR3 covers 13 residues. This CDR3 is CSVALGGTGELFF. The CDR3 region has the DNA TGCAGCGTTGCTCTGGGCGGGACCGGGGAGCTGTTTTTT.